The T cell receptor beta chain described here comes from a study of T cells in Graves' hyperthyroidism and ophthalmopathy. This clonotype was seen only a few times. Its antigen is undetermined. Regions amplified from RNA transcripts were the TCR beta CDR3 regions. The HTBI primer set was used in a first-round RT-PCR of the TCR CDR3. TCRdb reprocessed the multiplex PCR reads with MiXCR, giving one entry per CDR3 protein. The table records almost 500,000 distinct CDR3 sequences, around a fifth of them present only once. Germline V CDR1 and CDR2: MNHEY, SVGEGT. The V segment lost 0 bases and the J segment 5 bases; nucleotides outside the gene matches: 4. The CDR3 is 16 residues long. General observations from the study: Ophthalmopathy and stable hyperthyroidism were told apart by a 13 V-J model.

The genes are TRBV6-2 or TRBV6-3 and TRBJ2-2; TRBD1 agrees at 9 bases. The sample comprised blood. This TCR was recovered from a woman between 65 and 79 years old with Graves' ophthalmopathy. The DNA for the CDR3 is TGTGCCAGCAGTTACTCAGGACAGGGGCGAACCGGGGAGCTGTTTTTT. This sequence encodes CASSYSGQGRTGELFF.